This TCR beta chain was sequenced for a study of Tregs in tolerant kidney transplant recipients. General study findings and limits: Few patients were studied, so findings need validation in larger groups. Biological reproducibility was not directly addressed, but technical replication error appeared minimal. The most relevant donor-specific Treg TCRbeta repertoire apparently came from expansion with activated donor B cells.

Clones were read by immunoSEQ multiplex PCR, and TCRdb kept only the in-frame ones, dropping some. Among tens of thousands of clones listed, around 83% were seen once. About this clone itself: Its antigen is not identified.

Unstimulated regulatory T cells (CD4+CD25+CD127-), CD4+CD25- non-regulatory cells, CD4 and CD8 cells were FACS-sorted from thawed PBMCs. In germline, CDR1 is MNHNS, CDR2 SASEGT. The V segment lost 5 bases and the J segment 2 bases; nucleotides outside the gene matches: 9. This CDR3 has 15 amino acids. Sequencing was performed on CD4+ T cells from blood. The receptor's source is a human donor in good health. The chain has TRBV6-1 and TRBJ2-7; TRBD2 agrees at 7 bases. The CDR3, as DNA: TGTGCCAGCAGTATATCCTGGGGGGGAGCCTACGAGCAGTACTTC. This sequence encodes CASSISWGGAYEQYF.